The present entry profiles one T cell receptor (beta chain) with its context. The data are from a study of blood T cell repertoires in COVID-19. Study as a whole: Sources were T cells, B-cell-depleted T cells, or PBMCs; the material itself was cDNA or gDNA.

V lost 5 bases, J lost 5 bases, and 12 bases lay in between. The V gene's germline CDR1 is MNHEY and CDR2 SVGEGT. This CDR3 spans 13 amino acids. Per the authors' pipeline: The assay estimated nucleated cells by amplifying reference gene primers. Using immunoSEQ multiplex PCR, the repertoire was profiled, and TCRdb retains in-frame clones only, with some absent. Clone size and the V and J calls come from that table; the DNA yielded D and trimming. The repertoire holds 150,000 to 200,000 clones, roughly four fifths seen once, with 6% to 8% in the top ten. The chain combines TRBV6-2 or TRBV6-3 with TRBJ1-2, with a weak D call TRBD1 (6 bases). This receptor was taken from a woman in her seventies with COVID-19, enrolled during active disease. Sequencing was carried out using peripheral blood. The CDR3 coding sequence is TGTGCCAGCAGTGGCCGGACAGTATATGGCTACACCTTC. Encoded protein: CASSGRTVYGYTF.